Listed below are T cell receptor beta chains from one sample, sequenced in a study of neoadjuvant anti-PD-1 for oral cavity cancer. Measured with immunoSEQ multiplex PCR; TCRdb has only the in-frame clones, and not every one. In the table there are about 14,000 clones, about 69% of which are singletons. The sequencing here drew on PBMCs, taken before nivolumab (anti-PD-1) treatment. These receptors all come from a person between 35 and 79 years old with oral cavity squamous cell carcinoma. The conserved cysteine and the conserved F or W are not part of the CDR3 here. Fields, in order: V gene, D gene, CDR3 protein. The D gene is left open where the match is weak.

v_call: TRBV5-1; d_call: .; cdr3_aa: ASSLRGTGGHEQY
v_call: TRBV6-1; d_call: .; cdr3_aa: ASSDRAPYEQY
v_call: TRBV6-5; d_call: .; cdr3_aa: ASSQQGRGSPLH
v_call: TRBV5-4; d_call: .; cdr3_aa: ASSLMGTGELF
v_call: TRBV10-3; d_call: .; cdr3_aa: AISESAAADTQY
v_call: TRBV9; d_call: .; cdr3_aa: ASSVVQGKTQY
v_call: TRBV19; d_call: TRBD1; cdr3_aa: ASSGQNYGYT
v_call: TRBV28; d_call: .; cdr3_aa: ASSDTAIYT
v_call: TRBV7-9; d_call: .; cdr3_aa: ASSLYSGGLNTEAF
v_call: TRBV9; d_call: TRBD1; cdr3_aa: ASSGPGTAGNTIY
v_call: TRBV29-1; d_call: .; cdr3_aa: SANKRGTEAF
v_call: TRBV11-3; d_call: .; cdr3_aa: ASSPIGADEQY
v_call: TRBV5-1; d_call: .; cdr3_aa: ASSLVGGTRNEKLF
v_call: TRBV4-1; d_call: TRBD1; cdr3_aa: ASSQTGIADTQY
v_call: TRBV27; d_call: .; cdr3_aa: ASSLSGNSYEQY
v_call: TRBV11-2; d_call: TRBD1; cdr3_aa: ASSAIQGAETQY
v_call: TRBV10-2; d_call: TRBD1; cdr3_aa: GSGTEGIGEKLF
v_call: TRBV6-1; d_call: .; cdr3_aa: ASSEASYRRVGGYT
v_call: TRBV4-1; d_call: .; cdr3_aa: ASSPPGTRYYGYT
v_call: TRBV27; d_call: TRBD1; cdr3_aa: ASSLYSGTGGPGELF
v_call: TRBV19; d_call: TRBD1; cdr3_aa: ASSIDRDSEQY
v_call: TRBV28; d_call: TRBD2; cdr3_aa: ASSLGPSGSGQETQY
v_call: TRBV7-3; d_call: .; cdr3_aa: ASSQTDTQY
v_call: TRBV19; d_call: .; cdr3_aa: ASRTSPTDTGELF
v_call: TRBV5-1; d_call: .; cdr3_aa: ASSLYQGTSEAF
v_call: TRBV7-9; d_call: TRBD2; cdr3_aa: ASSPYPGTSGRRETQY
v_call: TRBV6-6; d_call: .; cdr3_aa: ASSYDPLRTSAEAF
v_call: TRBV30; d_call: .; cdr3_aa: AWTRSRTSTDTQY
v_call: TRBV28; d_call: .; cdr3_aa: ASSRAGGGNQPQH
v_call: TRBV15; d_call: TRBD1; cdr3_aa: ATREGQGIFFAGELF
v_call: TRBV4-1; d_call: TRBD2; cdr3_aa: ASSLIAGGNEQF
v_call: TRBV27; d_call: .; cdr3_aa: ASSSYGETQY
v_call: TRBV28; d_call: TRBD2; cdr3_aa: ASSLFSLAGATGELF
v_call: TRBV20-1; d_call: .; cdr3_aa: SASHGNTIY
v_call: TRBV5-4; d_call: .; cdr3_aa: ASSFTREGGYT
v_call: TRBV15; d_call: TRBD1; cdr3_aa: ATSRGGGQVNQPQH
v_call: TRBV6-1; d_call: .; cdr3_aa: ASKPTGTANYGYT
v_call: TRBV10-1; d_call: .; cdr3_aa: ASSDSRPGRMNTEAF
v_call: TRBV4-2; d_call: .; cdr3_aa: ASSPGLEGVTGELF
v_call: TRBV7-9; d_call: .; cdr3_aa: ASSRAGTVEAF
v_call: TRBV7-3; d_call: .; cdr3_aa: ASSRNRAGEDTQY
v_call: TRBV5-5; d_call: .; cdr3_aa: ASSLDPGARGYT
v_call: TRBV6-1; d_call: TRBD2; cdr3_aa: ATVRTSGWYNEQF
v_call: TRBV5-1; d_call: .; cdr3_aa: ASSPDGSNYGYT
v_call: TRBV27; d_call: TRBD2; cdr3_aa: ASRWTSGGSYNEQF
v_call: TRBV18; d_call: .; cdr3_aa: ASSPRANYGYT
v_call: TRBV7-6; d_call: TRBD2; cdr3_aa: ASSMVGTTSYEQY
v_call: TRBV11-2; d_call: TRBD2; cdr3_aa: ASSLGLAGYEQY
v_call: TRBV7-9; d_call: .; cdr3_aa: ASSLGTGSTDTQY
v_call: TRBV10-1; d_call: .; cdr3_aa: ASREEPPYEQY
v_call: TRBV12-5; d_call: TRBD2; cdr3_aa: ASGPPLLAGGPTDTQY
v_call: TRBV7-2; d_call: .; cdr3_aa: ARPGSSSYGYT
v_call: TRBV9; d_call: TRBD1; cdr3_aa: ASTGTGISGANVLT
v_call: TRBV4-1; d_call: TRBD1; cdr3_aa: ASRGQGIPNYGYT